Many counts were recorded for the clone carrying this TCR beta chain. The antigen remains undetermined. The CDR3 length is 14 residues. The germline CDR1 and CDR2 sequences are MNHEY and SMNVEV (reference sequence). V was shortened by 6 bases and J by 4 bases, with 16 bases between the two germline ends. In building TCR beta libraries, iRepertoire HTBI primers were used together with Arm-PCR of CDR3 regions. TCRdb called the multiplex PCR reads again in MiXCR, with one record for every CDR3 protein. The sample lists approximately 230,000 distinct CDR3 sequences; about 16% were seen once. This record comes from a study of regulatory T cells in long-lasting Graves disease. Study outcomes and limitations: Patients with persistent disease shared 2,741 public clonotypes, outpacing the roughly 870 shared by new patients. TCR diversity was lower in persistent Graves' patients (versus newly diagnosed ones). Persistent disease was characterized by preferential usage of TRBV28, TRBJ1-2 and TRBJ2-5.

The sample's time point: newly diagnosed GD, antithyroid drugs for less than 3 months. TCR sequences were obtained from RNA taken from PBMCs. This clonotype originated in a female donor with Graves disease. The chain employs TRBV27 and TRBJ2-7; a possible D gene is TRBD2 (5 bases). The sequencing used peripheral blood mononuclear cells (PBMCs), collected at new diagnosis, from a patient treated with antithyroid drugs. CDR3 coding DNA: TGTGCCAGCAGCCGCCAGAGCGGATCTTACGAGCAGTACTTC. Amino acid sequence: CASSRQSGSYEQYF.